Each of the 15 T cell receptor beta chains below was sequenced from the same sample in a study of blood T cell repertoires in COVID-19. Sequencing was performed with immunoSEQ multiplex PCR; in TCRdb, only in-frame clones are kept and a portion is missing. The data show around 100,000 clones, around 88% seen once. The sample comprised peripheral blood. These TCRs come from a human donor in a cohort sampled during active COVID-19.

V is TRBV27 and J is TRBJ2-2; D is undetermined. The CDR3 loop spans 13 amino acids. The ends were cut back, 2 bases at V and 6 bases at J, with 7 bases in the middle. From germline, CDR1 is MNHEY and CDR2 SMNVEV (reference sequence). The CDR3 is CASSLRVAGELFF. The DNA for the CDR3 is TGTGCCAGCAGTTTACGCGTCGCCGGGGAGCTGTTTTTT.

The chain has TRBV4-2 and TRBJ1-5; perhaps TRBD1 as D (5 bases). This CDR3 region has 15 residues. Germline-derived CDR1 and CDR2 are LGHNA and YNFKEQ. With 0 bases removed from V and 4 bases from J, the gap between germline ends came to 10 bases. This CDR3 reads CASSQELGGNQPQHF. The DNA for the CDR3 is TGTGCCAGCAGCCAAGAGTTGGGGGGAAATCAGCCCCAGCATTTT.

The rearrangement links TRBV5-1 to TRBJ2-5, with 11 bases aligning to TRBD2. Germline V gene lookup returns CDR1 SGHRS and CDR2 YFSETQ. V was clipped by 4 bases and J by 4 bases; unmatched bases: 3. This CDR3 region has 14 residues. The CDR3 region has the DNA TGCGCCAGCAGCGATGGGACTAGCGGAGAGACCCAGTACTTC. It is translated as CASSDGTSGETQYF.

The V gene is TRBV11-2, the J gene TRBJ1-4; TRBD1 is a possible D gene (6 bases). This CDR3 comprises 15 residues. V gave up 0 bases and J gave up 7 bases, with 12 bases separating them. The germline V gene encodes CDR1 SGHAT and CDR2 FQNNGV. CDR3 nucleotide sequence: TGTGCCAGCAGCTTAGAGGGGGCGGCGGGTGAAAAACTGTTTTTT. Protein: CASSLEGAAGEKLFF.

The chain combines TRBV28 with TRBJ2-3; D is possibly TRBD1 (6 bases). The CDR3 spans 14 residues. Germline values: CDR1 MDHEN, CDR2 SYDVKM. Trimming stripped 3 bases from V and 1 base from J, with 8 bases between. In DNA form, the CDR3 reads TGTGCCAGCAGTTTGCCAGGGGGCACAGATACGCAGTATTTT. This translates into CASSLPGGTDTQYF.

The gene calls are TRBV19 and TRBJ2-2; weak D call: TRBD1 (7 bases). Trimming pared 7 bases from V and 0 bases from J, leaving 15 bases between. Germline values: CDR1 LNHDA, CDR2 SQIVND (reference sequence). The CDR3 totals 16 residues. CDR3 coding DNA: TGTGCCAGTAAATTCAGGGGGGACGCGAACACCGGGGAGCTGTTTTTT. As protein: CASKFRGDANTGELFF.

This sequence joins TRBV11-2 and TRBJ1-1; D is ambiguous. CDR1 is SGHAT and CDR2 is FQNNGV in the germline V gene. The V end was cut by 5 bases, the J end by 8 bases, with 12 bases between. The CDR3 is made up of 12 amino acids. The CDR3 bases are TGTGCCAGCAGCGTCCCCCGGTTGGAAGCTTTCTTT. Its translation is CASSVPRLEAFF.

This chain connects TRBV4-1 to TRBJ2-5; D is perhaps TRBD1 (6 bases). The V end was cut by 0 bases, the J end by 5 bases, with 22 bases between. Germline assignment: CDR1 MGHRA and CDR2 YSYEKL. The CDR3 has 18 residues. In DNA form, the CDR3 reads TGCGCCAGCAGCCAAGATCCCGCACAGGGTTGGGGTCGGGAGACCCAGTACTTC. Translating gives CASSQDPAQGWGRETQYF.

V is TRBV7-8 and J is TRBJ2-7; 9 nucleotides agree with TRBD1. The CDR3 has 15 amino acids. The V segment lost 4 bases and the J segment 6 bases; nucleotides outside the gene matches: 10. Germline loops: CDR1 SGHVS, CDR2 FQNEAQ. The CDR3, as DNA: TGTGCCAGCAGCTGGAGGGGACAGGGATATTTCGAGCAGTACTTC. It translates to CASSWRGQGYFEQYF.

The chain carries TRBV6-2 or TRBV6-3 and TRBJ2-5; TRBD1 is a possible D gene (6 bases). Trimming stripped 6 bases from V and 2 bases from J, with 13 bases between. The germline CDR1 and CDR2 sequences are MNHEY and SVGEGT. The CDR3 length is 14 residues. The CDR3 DNA reads TGTGCCAGCAGCCGACAGGAGCCTCAAGAGACCCAGTACTTC. Its protein product is CASSRQEPQETQYF.

The rearrangement joins TRBV7-2 to TRBJ1-5; TRBD1 is a possible D gene (6 bases). Germline V CDR1 and CDR2: SGHTA, FQGNSA. Trimming pared 3 bases from V and 0 bases from J, leaving 9 bases between. CDR3 length: 15 amino acids. The CDR3: CASSFTGFSNQPQHF. The CDR3 DNA reads TGTGCCAGCAGCTTTACAGGGTTTAGCAATCAGCCCCAGCATTTT. The full variable domain, with the rest looked up from reference TRBV7-2 and TRBJ1-5, is GAGVSQSPSNKVTEKGKDVELRCDPISGHTALYWYRQSLGQGLEFLIYFQGNSAPDKSGLPSDRFSAERTGGSVSTLTIQRTQQEDSAVYLCASSFTGFSNQPQHFGDGTRLSIL.

The chain has TRBV4-1 and TRBJ2-5, with TRBD2 matching over 7 bases. The CDR3 totals 16 residues. V was pared by 0 bases and J by 5 bases, with 9 bases of the junction left unmatched. Germline V gene data show CDR1 as MGHRA and CDR2 as YSYEKL. The CDR3 protein is CASSQDLGGFAETQYF. CDR3 nucleotide sequence: TGCGCCAGCAGCCAAGATTTGGGAGGGTTTGCGGAGACCCAGTACTTC.

The gene calls are TRBV19 and TRBJ2-7, with TRBD2 matching 11 bases. After removal of 4 bases from V and 5 bases from J, the junction contained 10 bases not matched to a gene. Germline V lookup: CDR1 LNHDA, CDR2 SQIVND (reference sequence). The CDR3 is 16 residues long. CDR3 DNA sequence: TGTGCCAGTAGTACCAGACTAGCGGGGAGGTCTGACGAGCAGTACTTC. It translates to CASSTRLAGRSDEQYF. The full variable domain, completed using reference TRBV19 and TRBJ2-7, is DGGITQSPKYLFRKEGQNVTLSCEQNLNHDAMYWYRQDPGQGLRLIYYSQIVNDFQKGDIAEGYSVSREKKESFPLTVTSAQKNPTAFYLCASSTRLAGRSDEQYFGPGTRLTVT.

The genes are TRBV7-2 and TRBJ2-6; D is perhaps TRBD1 (6 bases). Germline CDR1 and CDR2: SGHTA and FQGNSA. The CDR3 extends over 17 amino acids. V was shortened by 4 bases and J by 0 bases, with 13 bases between the two germline ends. CDR3 region: CASSSLQGYSGANVLTF. The CDR3 DNA is TGTGCCAGCAGCTCTCTACAGGGTTACTCTGGGGCCAACGTCCTGACTTTC. Variable domain in full (rest from reference TRBV7-2 and TRBJ2-6): GAGVSQSPSNKVTEKGKDVELRCDPISGHTALYWYRQSLGQGLEFLIYFQGNSAPDKSGLPSDRFSAERTGGSVSTLTIQRTQQEDSAVYLCASSSLQGYSGANVLTFGAGSRLTVL.

This clone was seen a single time. The CDR3 region has the DNA TGTGCCAGCACTTGGACAGGGCTCGGCGAGCAGTACTTC. It specifies CASTWTGLGEQYF. V and J are TRBV12-3 or TRBV12-4 and TRBJ2-7; 8 nucleotides match TRBD1. V lost 7 bases, J lost 6 bases, and 8 bases stayed unmatched. The CDR3 loop spans 13 amino acids.